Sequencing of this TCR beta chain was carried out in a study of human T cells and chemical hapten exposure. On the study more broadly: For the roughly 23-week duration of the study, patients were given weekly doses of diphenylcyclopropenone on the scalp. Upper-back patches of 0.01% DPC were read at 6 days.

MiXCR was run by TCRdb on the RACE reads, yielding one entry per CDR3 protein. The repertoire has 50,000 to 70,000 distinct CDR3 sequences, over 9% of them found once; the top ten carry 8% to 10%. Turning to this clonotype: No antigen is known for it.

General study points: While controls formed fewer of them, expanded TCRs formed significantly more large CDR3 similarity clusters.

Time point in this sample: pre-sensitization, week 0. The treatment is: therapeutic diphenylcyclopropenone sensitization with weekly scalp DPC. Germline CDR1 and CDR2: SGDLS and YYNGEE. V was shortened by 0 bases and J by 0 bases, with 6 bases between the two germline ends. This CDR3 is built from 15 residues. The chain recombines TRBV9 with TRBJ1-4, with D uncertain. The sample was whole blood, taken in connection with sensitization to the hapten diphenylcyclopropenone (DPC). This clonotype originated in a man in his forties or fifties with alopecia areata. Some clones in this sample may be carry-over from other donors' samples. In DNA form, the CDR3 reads TGTGCCAGCAGCGTAGGGGCTGCAACTAATGAAAAACTGTTTTTT. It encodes CASSVGAATNEKLFF.